Only a few counts were recorded for the clone carrying this T cell receptor beta chain. These data are taken from a study of blood T cell repertoires in COVID-19. Study in general: Sites across the United States, Italy and Spain contributed samples from acute and convalescent COVID-19. Nucleic acid was either cDNA or gDNA, and it came from T cells, B-cell-depleted T cells, or PBMCs.

CDR1 and CDR2 (germline): LGHNA, YNFKEQ. V lost 0 bases to trimming and J lost 10 bases, with 13 bases between them. This CDR3 has 13 amino acids. Original data processing: Amplifying reference gene primers gave estimates of nucleated cell counts. The method was immunoSEQ multiplex PCR; TCRdb's version includes in-frame clones alone and lacks a portion of them. Clonal size and the V and J genes are those of that table, whereas D and trimming came from the DNA. The sample holds 100,000 to 150,000 clones, more than 75% seen once. This sequence originates from a man between 65 and 80 years old with active COVID-19. The sequencing input was peripheral blood. This chain joins TRBV4-2 and TRBJ2-7, with D tentatively TRBD2 (5 bases). As DNA, the CDR3 is TGTGCCAGCAGCCAAGATAGCGAAATGGAACAGTACTTC. Encoded protein: CASSQDSEMEQYF.